What follows are 17 T cell receptor beta chains derived from one specimen sequenced in a study of blood T cell repertoires in COVID-19. Assay used: immunoSEQ multiplex PCR; TCRdb lists only in-frame clones, some missing. The sample consists of 100,000 to 150,000 clones, about 90% of them appearing once. The sequenced sample was peripheral blood. Receptors originate from a woman aged 50 to 65 with active or convalescent COVID-19.

The chain uses TRBV4-2 and TRBJ2-1, with a tentative D call TRBD1 (5 bases). Germline loops: CDR1 LGHNA, CDR2 YNFKEQ. The CDR3 covers 16 residues. V was shortened by 4 bases and J by 2 bases, with 15 bases between the two germline ends. CDR3 sequence (DNA): TGTGCCAGCAGCCTAAGTCAGACAGATACCTACAATGAGCAGTTCTTC. Its translation: CASSLSQTDTYNEQFF.

The table lists this clone with a few counts. The chain is built from TRBV5-3 and TRBJ2-7, with D possibly matching TRBD2 (6 bases). TRBV5-3 carries the ORF label, with uncertain function. V was trimmed by 5 bases and J by 1 base, leaving 13 bases between them. The CDR3 loop spans 14 amino acids. The DNA of the CDR3 is TGTGCCAGAAGTTGGGACTCTTCATCCTACGAGCAGTACTTC. This codes for CARSWDSSSYEQYF.

The chain carries TRBV11-2 and TRBJ1-3, with unresolved D. The CDR3 extends over 15 amino acids. Germline V gene data show CDR1 as SGHAT and CDR2 as FQNNGV. V lost 2 bases and J lost 2, with 10 bases in between. CDR3 bases: TGTGCCAGCAGCTTAAGCGGGTTTACTGGAAACACCATATATTTT. This translates into CASSLSGFTGNTIYF.

The chain employs TRBV28 and TRBJ1-2; 11 bases align to TRBD1. Germline-derived CDR1 and CDR2 are MDHEN and SYDVKM. The CDR3 is 14 residues long. V dropped 5 bases and J dropped 3; count of bases not matched to a gene: 2. This CDR3 reads CASSQGQGDYGYTF. The CDR3 bases are TGTGCCAGCAGTCAGGGACAGGGGGACTATGGCTACACCTTC.

The chain is built from TRBV5-1 and TRBJ1-4; 10 bases agree with TRBD1. The CDR3 runs to 14 residues. V lost 7 bases to trimming and J lost 5 bases; unmatched junction nucleotides: 5. From germline, CDR1 is SGHRS and CDR2 YFSETQ. The CDR3 nucleotides read TGCGCCAGCGCCTGGACAGGGGGGAATGAAAAACTGTTTTTT. Its translation: CASAWTGGNEKLFF.

Here the CDR3 reads CASSAPEREASYEQYF. For the CDR3, the DNA is TGTGCCAGCAGCGCTCCCGAGCGGGAGGCCTCCTACGAGCAGTACTTC. V and J are TRBV6-6 and TRBJ2-7; 9 bases align to TRBD2. V was pared by 6 bases and J by 0 bases, with 9 bases of the junction left unmatched. The germline CDR1 and CDR2 sequences are MNHNY and SVGAGI (reference sequence). This CDR3 is built from 16 residues.

The chain links TRBV9 to TRBJ1-4; D is uncertain. The germline V gene encodes CDR1 SGDLS and CDR2 YYNGEE. This CDR3 contains 15 residues. Trimming took off 0 bases at V and 4 bases at J, with 10 bases between the two ends. CDR3: CASSVGGGFNEKLFF. In nucleotides, the CDR3 is TGTGCCAGCAGCGTAGGAGGAGGGTTTAATGAAAAACTGTTTTTT.

This rearrangement joins TRBV29-1 to TRBJ2-7, with D maybe TRBD1 (6 bases). The CDR3 consists of 14 residues. Trimming removed 5 bases at V and 4 bases at J, with 18 bases between. Germline V gene lookup returns CDR1 SQVTM and CDR2 ANQGSEA. CDR3 coding DNA: TGCAGCGTTCCTACAGGGCTCCTTGTGTACGAGCAGTACTTC. It encodes CSVPTGLLVYEQYF.

The chain is built from TRBV28 and TRBJ1-5; TRBD1 is a possible D gene (6 bases). The CDR3 covers 14 residues. V gave up 2 bases and J gave up 7 bases, with 12 bases separating them. Germline V lookup: CDR1 MDHEN, CDR2 SYDVKM. CDR3 coding DNA: TGTGCCAGCAGTTTAGCACAGGGCCGACAGCCCCAGCATTTT. It is translated as CASSLAQGRQPQHF.

This clone has a handful of counts. The chain is built from TRBV25-1 and TRBJ2-7; D possibly corresponds to TRBD2 (5 bases). The CDR3 sequence is 18 residues long. The V gene lost 3 bases and the J gene lost 2 bases, with 23 bases spanning the gap. Germline-derived CDR1 and CDR2 are MGHDK and SYGVNS. CDR3 DNA sequence: TGTGCCAGCAGTGAGATTGGACTTAGCGAGAAGGGAACCTACGAGCAGTACTTC. Translated, it gives CASSEIGLSEKGTYEQYF.

This clone occurred once. The chain has TRBV20-1 and TRBJ2-2; 7 bases are shared with TRBD2. Germline CDR1 and CDR2: DFQATT and SNEGSKA (reference sequence). Trimming cost V 3 bases and J 2 bases; bases outside gene matches: 3. CDR3 length equals 14 residues. Here the CDR3 reads CSASRLANTGELFF. CDR3 coding DNA: TGCAGTGCTAGTCGACTAGCAAACACCGGGGAGCTGTTTTTT.

J is TRBJ2-2 and V is TRBV19, with TRBD2 matching 14 bases. Germline CDR1 LNHDA, CDR2 SQIVND (reference sequence). V shed 5 bases and J 7 bases; nucleotides not matched to a gene: 12. The CDR3 is made up of 18 amino acids. The CDR3 DNA sequence: TGTGCCAGTAGTGTCACCGGGACTAGCGGGAGACCTGGCGGGGAGCTGTTTTTT. Translated, it gives CASSVTGTSGRPGGELFF. Combining the CDR3 with reference TRBV19 and TRBJ2-2 gives the whole variable domain DGGITQSPKYLFRKEGQNVTLSCEQNLNHDAMYWYRQDPGQGLRLIYYSQIVNDFQKGDIAEGYSVSREKKESFPLTVTSAQKNPTAFYLCASSVTGTSGRPGGELFFGEGSRLTVL.

This chain links TRBV27 with TRBJ1-6; 7 bases align to TRBD1. Germline CDR1 and CDR2: MNHEY and SMNVEV (reference sequence). V dropped 7 bases and J dropped 4; count of bases not matched to a gene: 10. The CDR3 contains 16 residues. CDR3 in DNA: TGTGCCAGCAAAAACCAAAAACAGGGGTATAATTCACCCCTCCACTTT. Translation gives CASKNQKQGYNSPLHF.

J is TRBJ1-5 and V is TRBV5-8; 11 bases are shared with TRBD1. The CDR3 covers 18 residues. Germline V CDR1 and CDR2: SGHTS, YDEGEE. V gave up 4 bases and J gave up 6 bases; unmatched junction bases: 15. CDR3 DNA sequence: TGTGCCAGCAGCGGATATATTCGGACAGGGGGCGTAAGTCAGCCCCAGCATTTT. Translation: CASSGYIRTGGVSQPQHF.

As regards this clone: The junction departs from the called germline gene at one end, perhaps through a read error. The chain uses TRBV30 and TRBJ2-5; D unresolved. This CDR3 spans 13 amino acids. The germline V gene has CDR1 GTSNPN and CDR2 SVGIG (reference sequence). The CDR3 region has the DNA TGTGCCTGGAGCGGAGACCTTCAAGGGACCCAGTACTTC. Its protein is CAWSGDLQGTQYF.

The gene calls are TRBV7-2 and TRBJ2-2; TRBD2 matches 10 bases. Per germline, CDR1 SGHTA and CDR2 FQGNSA. The V gene end was trimmed by 3 bases and the J gene end by 0 bases; junction bases not matched to a gene: 7. The CDR3 is 18 residues long. The CDR3 reads CASSFLPGLASNTGELFF. As DNA, the CDR3 is TGTGCCAGCAGCTTTCTACCGGGACTAGCGTCGAACACCGGGGAGCTGTTTTTT.

V is TRBV5-1 and J is TRBJ2-7, with 10 nucleotides matching TRBD1. After removal of 4 bases from V and 4 bases from J, the junction contained 8 bases not matched to a gene. This CDR3 is 15 amino acids long. Germline V lookup: CDR1 SGHRS, CDR2 YFSETQ. CDR3: CASSLLGQGGYEQYF. The CDR3, as DNA: TGCGCCAGCAGCCTCCTAGGACAGGGGGGATACGAGCAGTACTTC.